This T cell receptor (beta chain) originates from a study of cytomegalovirus exposure and HLA in healthy donors. The PCR was carried out with 60 Vbeta primers and 13 Jbeta primers. TCRdb's copy holds only in-frame clones and misses some; the assay was immunoSEQ multiplex PCR. Among approximately 110,000 clones, 67% were seen once, and the ten largest hold over 6.5%. The V gene end was trimmed by 2 bases and the J gene end by 2 bases; junction bases not matched to a gene: 9. The CDR3 sequence is 17 residues long. CDR1 is SGHKS and CDR2 is YYEKEE in the germline V gene (reference sequence). This clone was counted once.

The chain is built from TRBV5-5 and TRBJ1-5; TRBD1 agrees at 8 bases. The specimen was PBMCs. The origin of this receptor is a man between 18 and 29 years old in good health and CMV-seropositive. This CDR3 is CASSLATGVGGNQPQHF. In nucleotides, the CDR3 is TGTGCCAGCAGCTTAGCGACAGGGGTAGGAGGCAATCAGCCCCAGCATTTT.